A selection of T cell receptor beta chains follows, all from one sample in a study of cytomegalovirus exposure and HLA in healthy donors. Some clones are missing from TCRdb's copy, which holds only in-frame ones; the method was immunoSEQ multiplex PCR. The profile shows some 120,000 clones, around three quarters of them singletons. The sequencing sample was made of PBMCs. The receptors were gathered from a man aged 18 to 30 in good health and CMV-seronegative. Each CDR3 is given with its conserved first and last residue. Fields, in order: D gene, clone size, V gene, J gene, CDR3 length, CDR3 protein, CDR3 DNA. A D gene is named only where the DNA matches it firmly. Only part of the rows carry a size: once, few, many, or a class if the clone is expanded.

-	-	TRBV5-1	TRBJ1-4	15	CASSLARGTNEKLFF	TGCGCCAGCAGCTTGGCGAGAGGAACTAATGAAAAACTGTTTTTT
-	once	TRBV25-1	TRBJ2-7	14	CASSESTGTYEQYF	TGTGCCAGCAGTGAAAGCACGGGGACTTACGAGCAGTACTTC
TRBD1	-	TRBV7-9	TRBJ2-3	14	CASSPGQDTDTQYF	TGTGCCAGCAGTCCGGGACAGGACACAGATACGCAGTATTTT
TRBD1	-	TRBV7-9	TRBJ1-4	16	CASSSSSGQFNEKLFF	TGTGCCAGCAGCTCTTCCTCGGGACAGTTTAATGAAAAACTGTTTTTT
TRBD2	-	TRBV5-6	TRBJ2-7	14	CASSLEAGGYEQYF	TGTGCCAGCAGCTTGGAAGCGGGGGGTTACGAGCAGTACTTC
TRBD2	-	TRBV4-1	TRBJ2-1	15	CASSQDRGLGNEQFF	TGCGCCAGCAGCCAAGATCGTGGACTAGGCAATGAGCAGTTCTTC
TRBD1	-	TRBV18	TRBJ1-3	17	CASSPLQGPSSGNTIYF	TGTGCCAGCTCACCCCTACAGGGGCCAAGCTCTGGAAACACCATATATTTT
-	-	TRBV4-3	TRBJ2-3	14	CASSPSGAPDTQYF	TGCGCCAGCAGCCCGTCAGGGGCCCCAGATACGCAGTATTTT
-	-	TRBV18	TRBJ2-2	14	CASSPRSLAGELFF	TGTGCCAGCTCACCCCGGAGTTTGGCCGGGGAGCTGTTTTTT
TRBD1	-	TRBV28	TRBJ1-4	14	CASSWDRGHEKLFF	TGTGCCAGCAGTTGGGACAGGGGGCATGAAAAACTGTTTTTT
TRBD2	-	TRBV28	TRBJ2-1	15	CASNSGGGSYNEQFF	TGTGCCAGCAACTCTGGGGGAGGGTCCTACAATGAGCAGTTCTTC
-	-	TRBV5-6	TRBJ2-6	15	CATRDGSSGANVLTF	TGTGCCACCCGGGATGGGAGCTCTGGGGCCAACGTCCTGACTTTC
TRBD2	-	TRBV5-5	TRBJ2-3	15	CASSLRTSGPDTQYF	TGTGCCAGCAGCCTTAGGACTAGCGGTCCAGATACGCAGTATTTT
TRBD2	-	TRBV9	TRBJ2-2	16	CASSAQWGEGTGELFF	TGTGCCAGCAGCGCCCAATGGGGGGAGGGGACCGGGGAGCTGTTTTTT